The 24 T cell receptor beta chains below were found in one sample sequenced in a study of T cell repertoires in cytomegalovirus infection (dated by TCRdb to the late 2010s). TCRdb records Illumina HiSeq 1500 as the sequencer. The public reads were run again by TCRdb, first through fastp at Q25 and then through MiXCR, and only productive beta chains were kept. For every CDR3 protein sequence, its rows merge into one entry that carries the most common genes and DNA. For this sample there are over 450,000 distinct CDR3 sequences; about 11% appear just once. The top ten clones comprise 10% of the sample. Material for sequencing was PBMCs. These receptors originate from a human donor in good health (CMV status not recorded). Some clones in this sample may be carry-over from other donors' samples.

This clonotype was seen a handful of times. This chain joins TRBV29-1 and TRBJ2-1; 8 bases agree with TRBD2. With 5 bases clipped from V and 0 bases from J, the junction kept 0 bases outside the gene matches. Germline V gene data show CDR1 as SQVTM and CDR2 as ANQGSEA. This CDR3 region has 13 residues. CDR3 sequence: CSVRGGSYNEQFF. CDR3 sequence (DNA): TGCAGCGTTCGGGGGGGCTCCTACAATGAGCAGTTCTTC.

The table lists this clonotype with many counts. V usage is TRBV27 and J usage is TRBJ2-1, with 8 bases lining up with TRBD2. The CDR3 length is 13 residues. Germline V CDR1 and CDR2: MNHEY, SMNVEV (reference sequence). Trimming removed 5 bases from V and 9 bases from J; junction bases left unmatched: 6. The CDR3 nucleotides are TGTGCCAGCAGTAAGCGGGAGCAGAGTGAGCAGTTCTTC. This encodes CASSKREQSEQFF.

This clonotype showed up many times. The rearrangement links TRBV24-1 to TRBJ2-3; 9 bases align to TRBD2. The trim removed 3 bases at V and 1 base at J, leaving 1 base unmatched. There are 15 residues in the CDR3. Germline CDR1 is KGHDR and CDR2 is SFDVKD. Here the CDR3 reads CATSDRTSGTDTQYF. The CDR3 DNA follows: TGTGCCACCAGTGATAGGACTAGCGGCACAGATACGCAGTATTTT.

This clonotype was found many times. J is TRBJ2-4 and V is TRBV4-1; D unclear. The CDR3 has 15 residues. Germline CDR1 is MGHRA and CDR2 is YSYEKL. V was trimmed by 1 base and J by 0 bases, leaving 7 bases between them. The CDR3 bases are TGCGCCAGCAGCCAAGTGGGCTTAGCCAAAAACATTCAGTACTTC. This translates into CASSQVGLAKNIQYF.

This clonotype was observed many times. The chain employs TRBV10-3 and TRBJ1-1; D may be TRBD1 (5 bases). The CDR3 covers 13 residues. The germline gives CDR1 ENHRY, CDR2 SYGVKD. V gave up 11 bases and J gave up 2 bases, with 15 bases separating them. CDR3 protein: CAATRGVNTEAFF. In nucleotides, the CDR3 is TGTGCCGCGACGCGGGGGGTTAACACTGAAGCTTTCTTT.

This clonotype was recorded at least ten times. V is TRBV25-1 and J is TRBJ1-5; a weak D match, TRBD1 (5 bases). This CDR3 is 14 amino acids long. V was shortened by 8 bases and J by 5 bases, with 16 bases between the two germline ends. Germline CDR1 and CDR2: MGHDK and SYGVNS. The CDR3 loop is CASGSQETDQPQHF. The DNA for the CDR3 is TGTGCCAGCGGATCACAGGAAACGGATCAGCCCCAGCATTTT. Full variable domain (missing parts from reference TRBV25-1 and TRBJ1-5): EADIYQTPRYLVIGTGKKITLECSQTMGHDKMYWYQQDPGMELHLIHYSYGVNSTEKGDLSSESTVSRIRTEHFPLTLESARPSHTSQYLCASGSQETDQPQHFGDGTRLSIL.

The CDR3 DNA sequence: TGTGCCACCAGTAGGGGCGATGAGCAGTTCTTC. Its translation: CATSRGDEQFF. This chain joins TRBV24-1 and TRBJ2-1, with D possibly being TRBD1 (5 bases). The V gene lost 6 bases and the J gene lost 8 bases, with 7 bases spanning the gap. Per germline, CDR1 KGHDR and CDR2 SFDVKD. The CDR3 is made up of 11 amino acids.

This clonotype was seen at least ten times. In DNA form, the CDR3 reads TGTGCCAGCAGTTTCCGCTCGGCGCGGGAGGGCCCTCGCGGGGAGCTGTTTTTT. Its protein is CASSFRSAREGPRGELFF. This rearrangement joins TRBV28 to TRBJ2-2; 9 bases align to TRBD2. The CDR3 sequence is 18 residues long. Per germline, CDR1 MDHEN and CDR2 SYDVKM. V lost 3 bases to trimming and J lost 7 bases; unmatched junction nucleotides: 15.

At least ten counts were recorded for this clonotype. The gene calls are TRBV10-3 and TRBJ2-1, with D perhaps assigned TRBD1 or TRBD2 (9 bases each). The V gene lost 11 bases and the J gene lost 9 bases, with 23 bases spanning the gap. Per the germline V gene, CDR1 is ENHRY and CDR2 is SYGVKD. The CDR3 totals 14 residues. CDR3 sequence (DNA): TGTGCCGCACAGGGGGCGGGAGGGCCGAGTGAGCAGTTCTTC. Translated, it gives CAAQGAGGPSEQFF.

This clonotype was counted between two and nine times. J is TRBJ1-5 and V is TRBV2; 11 nucleotides agree with TRBD1. This CDR3 is built from 19 residues. Germline CDR1 is SNHLY and CDR2 is FYNNEI. J lost 0 bases, V lost 4 bases, and 11 bases had no gene match. The CDR3, as DNA: TGTGCCAGCAGTGTCACCCGGACAGGGGGCGAGAGTAGCAATCAGCCCCAGCATTTT. Its protein is CASSVTRTGGESSNQPQHF.

In this sample, this clonotype turned up many times. The J gene is TRBJ2-3, the V gene TRBV7-9, with 7 nucleotides matching TRBD2. Trimming at V came to 5 bases and at J to 0 bases, leaving 8 bases not matched to a gene. Looked up from germline, CDR1 is SEHNR and CDR2 is FQNEAQ (reference sequence). This CDR3 comprises 16 residues. The chain's CDR3 is CASSPRLAQSTDTQYF. Here the CDR3 DNA reads TGTGCCAGCAGCCCACGACTAGCCCAAAGCACAGATACGCAGTATTTT.

This clonotype has at least ten counts. The chain has TRBV4-1 and TRBJ1-1; D unclear. V was clipped by 1 base and J by 1 base, with 10 bases between them. In germline, CDR1 is MGHRA, CDR2 YSYEKL. The CDR3 consists of 15 residues. The CDR3 DNA is TGCGCCAGCAGCCAAGTGGACGGCGGGAACACTGAAGCTTTCTTT. Amino acid sequence: CASSQVDGGNTEAFF.

V is TRBV5-1 and J is TRBJ1-6; D is perhaps TRBD1 (5 bases). The germline V and J ends were trimmed by 5 bases and 6 bases, with 12 bases remaining between them. Germline-derived CDR1 and CDR2 are SGHRS and YFSETQ. The CDR3 sequence is 14 residues long. This CDR3 is CASRTVQLNSPLHF. DNA for the CDR3: TGCGCCAGCAGGACAGTTCAACTTAATTCACCCCTCCACTTT.

This clonotype came up many times. The chain links TRBV7-8 to TRBJ2-3, with 13 bases fitting TRBD2. Losses at the gene ends were 0 bases for V and 5 bases for J; bases not matched to a gene: 8. Germline V lookup: CDR1 SGHVS, CDR2 FQNEAQ. The CDR3 has 18 amino acids. CDR3 sequence reads: CASSLAPGLAGERDTQYF. Here the CDR3 DNA reads TGTGCCAGCAGCTTAGCCCCCGGACTAGCGGGGGAAAGAGATACGCAGTATTTT.

This clonotype was counted ten times or more. This chain links TRBV7-8 with TRBJ2-2; 11 bases map to TRBD2. Germline CDR1 reads SGHVS; CDR2 reads FQNEAQ. With 5 bases clipped from V and 6 bases from J, the junction kept 17 bases outside the gene matches. The CDR3 sequence is 19 residues long. The CDR3 protein is CASSPVRGRSGGAPGELFF. The CDR3 DNA follows: TGTGCCAGCAGCCCAGTTAGGGGTCGTAGCGGGGGGGCCCCCGGGGAGCTGTTTTTT. The full variable domain, in which reference TRBV7-8 and TRBJ2-2 provide the parts outside the CDR3, is GAGVSQSPRYKVAKRGQDVALRCDPISGHVSLFWYQQALGQGPEFLTYFQNEAQLDKSGLPSDRFFAERPEGSVSTLKIQRTQQEDSAVYLCASSPVRGRSGGAPGELFFGEGSRLTVL.

This clonotype has at least ten counts. The chain employs TRBV12-3 or TRBV12-4 and TRBJ1-2; TRBD1 matches at 10 bases. With V trimmed by 3 bases and J by 2 bases, 12 bases remained unmatched. The CDR3 runs 18 residues. DNA for the CDR3: TGTGCCAGCAGTTTTAGCCGGGACAGGGGACCCAAAAACTATGGCTACACCTTC. It specifies CASSFSRDRGPKNYGYTF.

This clonotype was counted ten times or more. This CDR3 reads CASSLRRGDTNTGELFF. CDR3 nucleotides: TGCGCCAGCAGCCTTAGAAGGGGGGACACGAACACCGGGGAGCTGTTTTTT. The rearrangement uses TRBV4-1 and TRBJ2-2; D tentatively fits TRBD1 or TRBD2 (6 bases each). Germline assignment: CDR1 MGHRA and CDR2 YSYEKL. This CDR3 spans 17 amino acids. Trimming pared 4 bases from V and 0 bases from J, leaving 15 bases between.

This clonotype came up many times. V is TRBV19 and J is TRBJ1-5; no definite D call. Per the germline V gene, CDR1 is LNHDA and CDR2 is SQIVND (reference sequence). This CDR3 is 14 amino acids long. Trimming removed 9 bases from V and 4 bases from J, with 16 bases in between. The CDR3 spells CASTGLDGNQPQHF. CDR3 nucleotides: TGTGCCAGCACGGGTCTGGACGGGAATCAGCCCCAGCATTTT. The full variable domain, in which reference TRBV19 and TRBJ1-5 provide the parts outside the CDR3, is DGGITQSPKYLFRKEGQNVTLSCEQNLNHDAMYWYRQDPGQGLRLIYYSQIVNDFQKGDIAEGYSVSREKKESFPLTVTSAQKNPTAFYLCASTGLDGNQPQHFGDGTRLSIL.

V gene TRBV11-3 combines with J gene TRBJ2-2; D is perhaps TRBD2 (7 bases). CDR1 and CDR2 from the germline V gene are SGHNT and YENEEA. V was trimmed by 3 bases and J by 4 bases, leaving 9 bases between them. The CDR3 has 14 residues. CDR3 amino acids: CASSLGGATGELFF. Here the CDR3 DNA reads TGTGCCAGCAGCTTGGGGGGGGCCACCGGGGAGCTGTTTTTT.

This clonotype was picked up many times. The chain joins TRBV27 to TRBJ1-1; 8 nucleotides agree with TRBD1. J gave up 0 bases and V 5 bases, and 5 bases lay outside the gene matches. Germline CDR1 is MNHEY and CDR2 is SMNVEV (reference sequence). This CDR3 comprises 15 residues. CDR3 DNA: TGTGCCAGCAGTCGGACAGGGCACATGAACACTGAAGCTTTCTTT. Its translation is CASSRTGHMNTEAFF.

This clonotype has a handful of counts. The chain joins TRBV27 to TRBJ1-1; 7 bases agree with TRBD1. The V gene end was trimmed by 10 bases and the J gene end by 4 bases; junction bases not matched to a gene: 6. The CDR3 is 12 residues long. Germline V gene sequence: CDR1 MNHEY, CDR2 SMNVEV (reference sequence). CDR3 nucleotides: TGTGCCACCCAGGGGGTGGGCACTGAAGCTTTCTTT. Translated: CATQGVGTEAFF.

This clonotype occurred many times. This CDR3 is CASGRDPLGQYF. CDR3 DNA: TGTGCCAGCGGGCGGGATCCCCTTGGGCAGTACTTC. The chain joins TRBV28 to TRBJ2-7; perhaps TRBD2 as D (6 bases). The CDR3 totals 12 residues. Germline CDR1 reads MDHEN; CDR2 reads SYDVKM. V lost 8 bases to trimming and J lost 9 bases, with 17 bases between them.

Many counts were recorded for this clonotype. This sequence joins TRBV7-3 and TRBJ2-3; D not certain. The CDR3 totals 12 residues. The germline V gene encodes CDR1 SGHTA and CDR2 FQGTGA. V was cut by 4 bases and J by 3 bases, with 5 bases left in between. Here the CDR3 reads CASSSATDTQYF. As DNA, the CDR3 is TGTGCCAGCAGCTCGGCTACAGATACGCAGTATTTT.

This clonotype has ten or more counts. The chain has TRBV5-5 and TRBJ1-6; 10 bases align to TRBD1. CDR1 is SGHKS and CDR2 is YYEKEE in the germline V gene (reference sequence). The CDR3 has 16 amino acids. Trimming removed 5 bases from V and 6 bases from J; junction bases left unmatched: 8. CDR3 sequence reads: CASRTDRGLSNSPLHF. CDR3 DNA: TGTGCCAGCAGGACGGACAGGGGGTTAAGTAATTCACCCCTCCACTTT.